This entry describes one T cell receptor (beta chain). The target antigen is unknown. The source of the sample is a study of T cell responses to AZD1222 COVID-19 vaccine. Study results and limitations: There were repertoire samples only from the period after the peak T cell response. Elevations in Spike-specific TCR breadth and depth followed administration of two AZD1222 doses.

Germline lookup yields CDR1 LGHDT and CDR2 YNNKEL (reference sequence). The V and J ends lost 3 bases and 7 bases respectively, with 18 bases between them. The CDR3 is 16 amino acids. Profiling relied on immunoSEQ multiplex PCR, and the TCRdb table lists in-frame clones only, not all of them. The table shows around 260,000 clones, with about 92% occurring only once. The sequence came from an adult in good health. The chain links TRBV3-1 (or the pseudogene TRBV3-2) to TRBJ2-2; possible D gene TRBD2, 6 bases. The source was peripheral blood, collected on day 0 of AZD1222 vaccination. This chain's CDR3 is CASSQDRKGGDGELFF. CDR3 nucleotides: TGTGCCAGCAGCCAGGACCGCAAAGGAGGGGACGGGGAGCTGTTTTTT.